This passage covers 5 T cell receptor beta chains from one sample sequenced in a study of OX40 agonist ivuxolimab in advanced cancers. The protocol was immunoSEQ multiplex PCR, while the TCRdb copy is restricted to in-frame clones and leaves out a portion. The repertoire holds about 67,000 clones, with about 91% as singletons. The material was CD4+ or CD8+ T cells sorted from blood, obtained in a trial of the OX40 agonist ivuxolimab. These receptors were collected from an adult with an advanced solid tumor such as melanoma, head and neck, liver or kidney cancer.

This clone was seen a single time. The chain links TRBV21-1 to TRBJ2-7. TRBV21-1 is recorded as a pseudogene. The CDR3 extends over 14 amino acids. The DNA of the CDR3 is TGTGCCAGCAGCAAAGACGGGCCCGCGCACGAGCAGTACTTC. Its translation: CASSKDGPAHEQYF.

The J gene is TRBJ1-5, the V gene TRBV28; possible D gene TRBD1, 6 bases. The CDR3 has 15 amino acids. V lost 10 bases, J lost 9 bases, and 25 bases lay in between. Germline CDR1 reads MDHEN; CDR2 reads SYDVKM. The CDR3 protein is CAILLGGGAQGPQHF. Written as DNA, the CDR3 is TGTGCCATCCTATTAGGGGGTGGAGCCCAGGGGCCCCAGCATTTT.

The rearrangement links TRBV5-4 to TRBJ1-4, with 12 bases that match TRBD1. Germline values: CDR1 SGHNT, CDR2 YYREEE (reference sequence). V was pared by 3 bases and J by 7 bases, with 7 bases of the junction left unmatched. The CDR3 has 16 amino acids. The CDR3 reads CASSSRDRGPSEKLFF. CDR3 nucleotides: TGTGCCAGCAGCTCCCGGGACAGGGGGCCGAGTGAAAAACTGTTTTTT.

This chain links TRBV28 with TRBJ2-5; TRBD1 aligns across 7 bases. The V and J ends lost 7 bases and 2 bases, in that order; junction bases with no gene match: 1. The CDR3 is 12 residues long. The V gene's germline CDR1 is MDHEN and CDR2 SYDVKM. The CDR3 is CASMGQQETQYF. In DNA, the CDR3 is TGTGCCAGCATGGGACAGCAAGAGACCCAGTACTTC.

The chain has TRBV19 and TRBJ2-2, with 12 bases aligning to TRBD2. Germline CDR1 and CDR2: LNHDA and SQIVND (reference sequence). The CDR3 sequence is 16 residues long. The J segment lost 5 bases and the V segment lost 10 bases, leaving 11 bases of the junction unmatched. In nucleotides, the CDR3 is TGTGCCACCAGACTAGCGGGAGTGACGCGGACCGGGGAGCTGTTTTTT. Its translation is CATRLAGVTRTGELFF.